The next 24 T cell receptor beta chains were all read from a single sample in a study of identifying expanded T cells in peripheral blood. The table came from immunoSEQ multiplex PCR; TCRdb's copy has only in-frame clones and leaves some out. The sample includes some 78,000 clones, 84% seen only once; the top ten take roughly a fifth. The sample comprised blood. These receptors came from a person aged 18 to 70 in good health.

The chain carries TRBV5-1 and TRBJ2-1; 7 bases match TRBD2. The germline V gene encodes CDR1 SGHRS and CDR2 YFSETQ. V lost 4 bases to trimming and J lost 2 bases; unmatched junction nucleotides: 6. The CDR3 length is 15 residues. CDR3 sequence: CASSPLGLAYNEQFF. The CDR3 region has the DNA TGCGCCAGCAGCCCCCTCGGACTAGCCTACAATGAGCAGTTCTTC.

The chain has TRBV18 and TRBJ2-1; the match to TRBD1 covers 10 bases. The V gene's germline CDR1 is KGHSH and CDR2 LQKENI. Losses at the gene ends were 2 bases for V and 5 bases for J; bases not matched to a gene: 6. The CDR3 runs 16 residues. The CDR3 sequence is CASSPTGQGTHNEQFF. For the CDR3, the DNA is TGTGCCAGCTCACCAACGGGACAGGGGACCCACAATGAGCAGTTCTTC. Full variable domain (outside the CDR3, taken from reference TRBV18 and TRBJ2-1): NAGVMQNPRHLVRRRGQEARLRCSPMKGHSHVYWYRQLPEEGLKFMVYLQKENIIDESGMPKERFSAEFPKEGPSILRIQQVVRGDSAAYFCASSPTGQGTHNEQFFGPGTRLTVL.

As to this clone: At one end the junction does not follow the germline gene, possibly because of a read error. The genes are TRBV19 and TRBJ2-7; D uncertain. The CDR3 runs to 15 residues. Germline-derived CDR1 and CDR2 are LNHDA and SQIVND (reference sequence). The CDR3 sequence is CASSDVYRGSSEQYF. The CDR3 bases are TGTGCCAGTAGTGACGTATACCGAGGCTCCTCCGAGCAGTACTTC.

The rearrangement links TRBV7-3 to TRBJ2-1; tentative D call: TRBD2 (6 bases). The germline gives CDR1 SGHTA, CDR2 FQGTGA. The CDR3 length is 14 residues. Trimming left V 1 base short and J 10 bases short, with 14 bases between. CDR3 amino acids: CASSLNGGTGEQFF. The CDR3 nucleotides are TGTGCCAGCAGCTTAAACGGGGGAACGGGAGAGCAGTTCTTC.

This clone came up once. This sequence joins TRBV6-6 and TRBJ2-7, with D perhaps assigned TRBD1 or TRBD2 (6 bases each). The length of the CDR3 is 12 residues. With 5 bases removed from V and 6 bases from J, the gap between germline ends came to 11 bases. CDR1 MNHNY and CDR2 SVGAGI come from the germline V gene (reference sequence). CDR3 residues: CASSPRGREQYF. The CDR3 DNA follows: TGTGCCAGCAGTCCCCGGGGGCGCGAGCAGTACTTC.

The chain has TRBV18 and TRBJ2-7; tentatively, D is TRBD1 (6 bases). The CDR3 spans 13 residues. Germline assignment: CDR1 KGHSH and CDR2 LQKENI. V lost 3 bases and J 4 bases, leaving 10 bases between the germline ends. CDR3 in amino acids: CASSPQTGYEQYF. In DNA, the CDR3 is TGTGCCAGCTCACCGCAGACAGGTTACGAGCAGTACTTC.

With regard to this clone: A junction boundary mismatches the germline segment, possibly from a read error. The J gene is TRBJ1-3, the V gene TRBV28, with D possibly matching TRBD1 (5 bases). The length of the CDR3 is 14 residues. Per the germline V gene, CDR1 is MDHEN and CDR2 is SYDVKM. The CDR3, as DNA: TGCGCAAGCAGGGAGGGGAACTCTGGAAACACCATATATTTT. This codes for CASREGNSGNTIYF.

The chain carries TRBV5-1 and TRBJ2-3, with D possibly called TRBD1 or TRBD2 (5 bases each). This CDR3 has 16 amino acids. Germline V CDR1 and CDR2: SGHRS, YFSETQ. The V end lost 2 bases, the J end lost 2 bases, and 15 bases lay between the germline ends. CDR3 coding DNA: TGCGCCAGCAGCTTCTCCGGGACCCCCGACACAGATACGCAGTATTTT. It translates to CASSFSGTPDTDTQYF. The whole variable domain, remainder taken from reference TRBV5-1 and TRBJ2-3, is KAGVTQTPRYLIKTRGQQVTLSCSPISGHRSVSWYQQTPGQGLQFLFEYFSETQRNKGNFPGRFSGRQFSNSRSEMNVSTLELGDSALYLCASSFSGTPDTDTQYFGPGTRLTVL.

This clone was recorded only once. The chain employs TRBV27 and TRBJ2-7; D gene uncertain. Germline-derived CDR1 and CDR2 are MNHEY and SMNVEV (reference sequence). The V gene lost 2 bases and the J gene lost 3 bases, with 11 bases spanning the gap. This CDR3 is built from 14 residues. This CDR3 is CASSLKSTGYEQYF. DNA for the CDR3: TGTGCCAGCAGTTTAAAGTCGACCGGCTACGAGCAGTACTTC.

This chain joins TRBV5-1 and TRBJ2-1; the match to TRBD2 covers 7 bases. V lost 0 bases, J lost 6 bases, and 6 bases stayed unmatched. The CDR3 is 15 residues long. Germline V lookup: CDR1 SGHRS, CDR2 YFSETQ. The CDR3: CASSLVGGGSNEQFF. In DNA form, the CDR3 reads TGCGCCAGCAGCTTGGTCGGCGGGGGTTCCAATGAGCAGTTCTTC.

V usage is TRBV5-1 and J usage is TRBJ2-5, with D perhaps matching TRBD1 (6 bases). This CDR3 has 12 amino acids. Trimming removed 4 bases at V and 5 bases at J, with 9 bases between. Germline CDR1 SGHRS, CDR2 YFSETQ. The CDR3 DNA follows: TGCGCCAGCAGCCTTCAGGGGGAGACCCAGTACTTC. Residues: CASSLQGETQYF. Using reference TRBV5-1 and TRBJ2-5 for the parts outside the CDR3, the full variable domain is KAGVTQTPRYLIKTRGQQVTLSCSPISGHRSVSWYQQTPGQGLQFLFEYFSETQRNKGNFPGRFSGRQFSNSRSEMNVSTLELGDSALYLCASSLQGETQYFGPGTRLLVL.

The chain links TRBV4-2 to TRBJ2-7; TRBD2 might be the D (6 bases). Germline V CDR1 and CDR2: LGHNA, YNFKEQ. This CDR3 region has 15 residues. V lost 0 bases, J lost 3 bases, and 12 bases lay in between. CDR3 region: CASSQDWGLYYEQYF. CDR3 in DNA: TGTGCCAGCAGCCAAGATTGGGGACTGTACTACGAGCAGTACTTC.

This chain joins TRBV18 and TRBJ1-1; no clear D. The germline V gene encodes CDR1 KGHSH and CDR2 LQKENI. Trimming shortened V by 3 bases and J by 6 bases, and 8 bases separated the two germline ends. CDR3 length: 12 amino acids. DNA for the CDR3: TGTGCCAGCTCACCTCGCCGACCTGAAGCTTTCTTT. Residues: CASSPRRPEAFF.

The CDR3 reads CASSQSQGKLFF. CDR3 in DNA: TGTGCCAGCAGTCAATCCCAGGGAAAACTGTTTTTT. The gene calls are TRBV6-5 and TRBJ1-4, with a weak D call TRBD1 (5 bases). The CDR3 consists of 12 residues. Germline CDR1 reads MNHEY; CDR2 reads SVGAGI. V dropped 5 bases and J dropped 10 bases, with 11 bases sitting between them.

V and J are TRBV7-2 and TRBJ2-6, with D unclear. V was pared by 3 bases and J by 0 bases, with 12 bases between. The germline V gene encodes CDR1 SGHTA and CDR2 FQGNSA. CDR3 length equals 17 residues. The CDR3 loop reads CASSFPSVSSGANVLTF. CDR3 bases: TGTGCCAGCAGCTTTCCCAGTGTAAGCTCTGGGGCCAACGTCCTGACTTTC. Drawing the rest from reference TRBV7-2 and TRBJ2-6, the complete variable domain is GAGVSQSPSNKVTEKGKDVELRCDPISGHTALYWYRQSLGQGLEFLIYFQGNSAPDKSGLPSDRFSAERTGGSVSTLTIQRTQQEDSAVYLCASSFPSVSSGANVLTFGAGSRLTVL.

A word on this clone: The junction departs from the called germline gene at one end, perhaps through a read error. V usage is TRBV11-2 and J usage is TRBJ1-2; D perhaps matches TRBD1 (6 bases). The V gene's germline CDR1 is SGHAT and CDR2 FQNNGV. CDR3 size: 13 residues. In nucleotides, the CDR3 is TGTGCCAGCAGCTCACAGGGACCCTATAGCTACACCTTC. As protein: CASSSQGPYSYTF.

In its sample, this clone was seen a few times. This chain links TRBV5-1 with TRBJ2-3; D is perhaps TRBD1 (6 bases). The ends were cut back, 3 bases at V and 2 bases at J, with 13 bases in the middle. CDR3 length equals 15 residues. Germline-derived CDR1 and CDR2 are SGHRS and YFSETQ. The CDR3: CASSSRQVYTDTQYF. The CDR3, as DNA: TGCGCCAGCAGCTCTAGACAGGTCTACACAGATACGCAGTATTTT.

The chain links TRBV7-9 to TRBJ2-1; 11 nucleotides match TRBD1. V trimming: 4 bases; J trimming: 4 bases; junction bases outside the gene matches: 6. CDR1 is SEHNR, CDR2 FQNEAQ, per germline (reference sequence). The CDR3 is 16 residues long. CDR3 in amino acids: CASSSPGTGGYNEQFF. In nucleotides, the CDR3 is TGTGCCAGCAGCTCCCCGGGGACAGGGGGTTACAATGAGCAGTTCTTC.

V and J are TRBV29-1 and TRBJ2-1; 7 nucleotides line up with TRBD2. CDR1 and CDR2 from the germline V gene are SQVTM and ANQGSEA. The J segment lost 7 bases and the V segment lost 6 bases, leaving 21 bases of the junction unmatched. The CDR3 has 17 residues. This CDR3 reads CSVQVQFLRDYPNEQFF. Here the CDR3 DNA reads TGCAGCGTCCAGGTCCAGTTCCTTCGGGACTATCCTAATGAGCAGTTCTTC.

The V and J genes are TRBV7-8 and TRBJ1-2; a weak D match, TRBD1 (5 bases). The germline CDR1 and CDR2 sequences are SGHVS and FQNEAQ. CDR3 length: 13 amino acids. V lost 1 base to trimming and J lost 5 bases, with 8 bases between them. CDR3 amino acids: CASSLERQYGYTF. The CDR3 bases are TGTGCCAGCAGCTTAGAGAGACAGTATGGCTACACCTTC.

The CDR3 sequence is CASSLTSAGSSTDTQYF. CDR3 in DNA: TGTGCCAGCAGCTTAACTTCAGCGGGGTCCAGCACAGATACGCAGTATTTT. This chain links TRBV7-3 with TRBJ2-3; 7 bases match TRBD2. Germline CDR1 SGHTA, CDR2 FQGTGA. V dropped 0 bases and J dropped 0; count of bases not matched to a gene: 6. CDR3 size: 17 residues.

The V gene is TRBV25-1, the J gene TRBJ1-2; D gene ambiguous. Trimming cost V 0 bases and J 8 bases, with 13 bases left between them. The CDR3 is 14 amino acids. Germline V CDR1 and CDR2: MGHDK, SYGVNS. In DNA, the CDR3 is TGTGCCAGCAGTGAATACGGTAAAACAGCCGGCTACACCTTC. Translating it yields CASSEYGKTAGYTF.

The chain joins TRBV6-5 to TRBJ2-7; 11 nucleotides align to TRBD2. The J segment lost 3 bases and the V segment lost 6 bases, leaving 7 bases of the junction unmatched. The CDR3 has 15 residues. Per the germline V gene, CDR1 is MNHEY and CDR2 is SVGAGI. For the CDR3, the DNA is TGTGCCAGCAGGTCCTCCGGGACTAGCGGCTACGAGCAGTACTTC. This gives the protein CASRSSGTSGYEQYF.

The genes are TRBV7-9 and TRBJ1-1; TRBD1 is a possible D gene (5 bases). The V end was cut by 3 bases, the J end by 3 bases, with 14 bases between. Germline CDR1 is SEHNR and CDR2 is FQNEAQ (reference sequence). The CDR3 loop spans 15 amino acids. In DNA, the CDR3 is TGTGCCAGCAGCTTCTCCAGGGAAGGTGACACTGAAGCTTTCTTT. This sequence encodes CASSFSREGDTEAFF.